One and the same sample provided the 20 T cell receptor beta chains below, sequenced in a study of early T cells in non-severe SARS-CoV-2 infection. Each CDR3 protein gets one entry after TCRdb re-called the 5' RACE reads with MiXCR. The table includes roughly 64,000 distinct CDR3 sequences, more than 7% detected once. The input for sequencing was whole blood, taken at baseline. The receptors here all came from an adult who was a healthcare worker with PCR-confirmed SARS-CoV-2 infection or an uninfected control (not recorded which).

Many counts were recorded for this clonotype. This sequence joins TRBV19 and TRBJ1-4; a possible D gene is TRBD1 (5 bases). Germline V gives CDR1 LNHDA, CDR2 SQIVND (reference sequence). The V end lost 3 bases, the J end lost 7 bases, and 18 bases lay between the germline ends. This CDR3 spans 16 amino acids. CDR3 sequence reads: CASSISPQGAGEKLFF. As DNA, the CDR3 is TGTGCCAGTAGTATCAGCCCCCAAGGGGCAGGTGAAAAACTGTTTTTT.

This clonotype was recorded at least ten times. V is TRBV3-1 and J is TRBJ2-1; D uncertain. In germline, CDR1 is LGHDT, CDR2 YNNKEL (reference sequence). Between the trimmed V and J ends, which lost 4 bases and 8 bases, there was a span of 9 bases. This CDR3 region has 12 residues. CDR3 sequence: CASSPFGDEQFF. In nucleotides, the CDR3 is TGTGCCAGCAGCCCATTTGGCGATGAGCAGTTCTTC.

This clonotype has a single count. This chain uses TRBV7-8 with TRBJ2-7; either TRBD1 or TRBD2 may supply D (5 bases each). Germline lookup yields CDR1 SGHVS and CDR2 FQNEAQ. V was trimmed by 4 bases and J by 2 bases, leaving 15 bases between them. CDR3 length: 15 residues. The CDR3 here is CASSSGPFGPYEQYF. The CDR3 DNA follows: TGTGCCAGCAGCTCGGGGCCATTTGGACCCTACGAGCAGTACTTC.

This clonotype was seen a handful of times. The chain joins TRBV7-2 to TRBJ2-7; 10 positions match TRBD2. The germline gives CDR1 SGHTA, CDR2 FQGNSA. J gave up 1 base and V 2 bases, and 5 bases lay outside the gene matches. CDR3 size: 16 residues. In DNA, the CDR3 is TGTGCCAGCAGCTTATCGACTAGCGGGTATTCCTACGAGCAGTACTTC. Translated, it gives CASSLSTSGYSYEQYF.

This clonotype has only a few counts. The chain uses TRBV7-3 and TRBJ2-2, with a possible D match to TRBD2 (6 bases). The germline V and J ends were trimmed by 6 bases and 4 bases, with 12 bases remaining between them. CDR1 and CDR2 from the germline V gene are SGHTA and FQGTGA. The CDR3 consists of 14 residues. The CDR3 DNA reads TGTGCCAGCAGAAGGACGGAGGGCACCGGGGAGCTGTTTTTT. It encodes CASRRTEGTGELFF.

The CDR3 DNA reads TGTGCCAGTAGTATCCACAGGGGGCTGTACGAGCAGTACTTC. This codes for CASSIHRGLYEQYF. The chain carries TRBV19 and TRBJ2-7, with 9 bases matching TRBD1. With 3 bases clipped from V and 4 bases from J, the junction kept 4 bases outside the gene matches. CDR1 is LNHDA and CDR2 is SQIVND in the germline V gene (reference sequence). The CDR3 has 14 amino acids.

This clonotype was detected a few times. CDR3 sequence: CASSLGQGGNIQYF. As DNA, the CDR3 is TGTGCCAGCAGCTTAGGCCAGGGCGGGAACATTCAGTACTTC. This rearrangement joins TRBV7-2 to TRBJ2-4; perhaps D is TRBD1 or TRBD2 (5 bases each). The CDR3 consists of 14 residues. The V and J ends lost 1 base and 7 bases respectively, with 11 bases between them. The V gene's germline CDR1 is SGHTA and CDR2 FQGNSA. The whole variable domain, remainder taken from reference TRBV7-2 and TRBJ2-4, is GAGVSQSPSNKVTEKGKDVELRCDPISGHTALYWYRQSLGQGLEFLIYFQGNSAPDKSGLPSDRFSAERTGGSVSTLTIQRTQQEDSAVYLCASSLGQGGNIQYFGAGTRLSVL.

This clonotype was seen ten or more times. The V and J genes are TRBV10-1 and TRBJ2-1; 9 bases are shared with TRBD2. The CDR3 spans 15 residues. The J segment lost 5 bases and the V segment lost 7 bases, leaving 9 bases of the junction unmatched. CDR1 is WNHNN and CDR2 is SYGVQD in the germline V gene (reference sequence). The CDR3 sequence: CASNACGRAHNEQFF. The CDR3 DNA sequence: TGCGCCAGCAACGCATGCGGGAGGGCCCACAATGAGCAGTTCTTC.

The chain recombines TRBV30 with TRBJ2-2; D call uncertain. The CDR3 extends over 13 amino acids. Trimming left V 2 bases short and J 3 bases short, with 7 bases between. The germline V gene has CDR1 GTSNPN and CDR2 SVGIG (reference sequence). CDR3 protein: CAWSMEYTGELFF. The CDR3 DNA reads as TGTGCCTGGAGTATGGAGTACACCGGGGAGCTGTTTTTT. The entire variable domain, with the rest obtained from reference TRBV30 and TRBJ2-2, is as follows: SQTIHQWPATLVQPVGSPLSLECTVEGTSNPNLYWYRQAAGRGLQLLFYSVGIGQISSEVPQNLSASRPQDRQFILSSKKLLLSDSGFYLCAWSMEYTGELFFGEGSRLTVL.

This clonotype was observed at least ten times. J is TRBJ2-7 and V is TRBV7-8; TRBD2 aligns across 11 bases. The CDR3 is 15 amino acids. Germline loops: CDR1 SGHVS, CDR2 FQNEAQ. The V segment lost 5 bases and the J segment 4 bases; nucleotides outside the gene matches: 7. The CDR3 DNA reads as TGTGCCAGCAGCGTAACGACTAGCGGGGTGTACGAGCAGTACTTC. Translated: CASSVTTSGVYEQYF.

This clonotype was detected only a few times. The rearrangement uses TRBV4-3 and TRBJ2-2; D is uncertain. The ends were cut back, 5 bases at V and 2 bases at J, with 18 bases in the middle. Germline loops: CDR1 LGHNA, CDR2 YSLEER. The CDR3 covers 17 residues. The CDR3 sequence: CASSSRSAGTNTGELFF. The CDR3, as DNA: TGCGCCAGCAGCTCTCGATCGGCCGGTACAAACACCGGGGAGCTGTTTTTT.

This clonotype was observed many times. The chain recombines TRBV5-1 with TRBJ1-1, with unresolved D. In germline, CDR1 is SGHRS, CDR2 YFSETQ. This CDR3 is built from 15 residues. V was pared by 3 bases and J by 5 bases, with 17 bases between. This chain's CDR3 is CASSSQASSRTEAFF. The CDR3 bases are TGCGCCAGCAGCTCCCAGGCGTCCTCGAGGACTGAAGCTTTCTTT. The full variable domain, completed using reference TRBV5-1 and TRBJ1-1, is KAGVTQTPRYLIKTRGQQVTLSCSPISGHRSVSWYQQTPGQGLQFLFEYFSETQRNKGNFPGRFSGRQFSNSRSEMNVSTLELGDSALYLCASSSQASSRTEAFFGQGTRLTVV.

This clonotype has at least ten counts. The CDR3 loop is CSAKFSGANVLTF. DNA for the CDR3: TGCAGTGCAAAATTCTCTGGGGCCAACGTCCTGACTTTC. The chain combines TRBV20-1 with TRBJ2-6; no reliable D call. The V gene's germline CDR1 is DFQATT and CDR2 SNEGSKA (reference sequence). The V and J ends lost 6 bases and 0 bases respectively, with 6 bases between them. The CDR3 extends over 13 amino acids.

This clonotype showed up just a few times. J is TRBJ1-3 and V is TRBV1. TRBV1 is designated a pseudogene. This CDR3 is 11 amino acids long. The CDR3: CTSRPPNTIYF. The CDR3 bases are TGCACCAGCAGGCCGCCAAACACCATATATTTT.

The chain is built from TRBV5-1 and TRBJ2-6; no reliable D call. CDR1 SGHRS and CDR2 YFSETQ come from the germline V gene. This CDR3 spans 18 amino acids. V gave up 1 base and J gave up 3 bases, with 17 bases separating them. The CDR3 protein is CASSLIPPVADGANVLTF. Here the CDR3 DNA reads TGCGCCAGCAGCTTGATTCCCCCCGTAGCTGATGGGGCCAACGTCCTGACTTTC.

The chain is built from TRBV7-3 and TRBJ2-1; TRBD2 agrees at 12 bases. Per germline, CDR1 SGHTA and CDR2 FQGTGA. The ends lost 5 bases at V and 8 bases at J; junction bases unmatched: 7. The CDR3 covers 15 residues. The CDR3 loop reads CASSLTSGSRDEQFF. DNA of the CDR3: TGTGCCAGCAGCCTGACTAGCGGGAGCCGCGATGAGCAGTTCTTC.

This clonotype was seen a few times. The chain couples TRBV7-9 to TRBJ2-2; possibly TRBD2 for D (5 bases). The CDR3 has 16 residues. The V and J ends lost 2 bases and 4 bases respectively, with 14 bases between them. CDR1 SEHNR and CDR2 FQNEAQ come from the germline V gene (reference sequence). In DNA, the CDR3 is TGTGCCAGCAGCTTATCTCGCGGAGGTTTCACCGGGGAGCTGTTTTTT. Its protein is CASSLSRGGFTGELFF.

This clonotype turned up a few times. This chain links TRBV2 with TRBJ2-7, with TRBD2 as a possible D gene (5 bases). The CDR3 totals 15 residues. Trimming removed 4 bases from V and 0 bases from J, with 13 bases in between. The germline CDR1 and CDR2 sequences are SNHLY and FYNNEI. CDR3 in DNA: TGTGCCAGCAGTGCGACGGACTCCAGCTCCTACGAGCAGTACTTC. This sequence encodes CASSATDSSSYEQYF.

This clonotype occurred many times. V gene TRBV9 combines with J gene TRBJ2-3; 8 bases are shared with TRBD2. V lost 0 bases and J lost 3; bases outside the gene matches: 3. This CDR3 has 15 amino acids. The V gene's germline CDR1 is SGDLS and CDR2 YYNGEE. The CDR3 DNA reads TGTGCCAGCAGCGTAGAAGCGGGAGAGACAGATACGCAGTATTTT. It encodes CASSVEAGETDTQYF.

This clonotype has a handful of counts. The CDR3, as DNA: TGTGCCAGCAGCTTGTTAGATGGAGATACGCAGTATTTT. This translates into CASSLLDGDTQYF. The J gene is TRBJ2-3, the V gene TRBV5-6, with D unclear. This CDR3 is 13 amino acids long. Germline CDR1 and CDR2: SGHDT and YYEEEE. V dropped 1 base and J dropped 5 bases, with 8 bases sitting between them.